These T cell receptor beta chains were read from a single sample in a study of glioma-infiltrating T cells after dendritic cell vaccination. The protocol was immunoSEQ multiplex PCR, while the TCRdb copy is restricted to in-frame clones and leaves out a portion. This sample has 50,000 to 60,000 clones; just under 85% occur once, and the top ten carry more than 15%. Sequences were derived from blood, sampled after dendritic cell vaccination. The receptor set was obtained from a human donor with glioblastoma. The CDR3 runs from the conserved cysteine through the conserved F or W. A D gene is named only where the DNA matches it firmly. Some rows mark clone size as missing; the rest say once, few, many or name a class of expanded clone.

TRBJ2-1 | TRBV6-1 | TRBD2 | - | TGTGCCAGCAGTGAAAGTCTAGCGGGGGGAAATGAGCAGTTCTTC | CASSESLAGGNEQFF
TRBJ2-4 | TRBV30 | TRBD1 | - | TGTGCCTGGAGTGCAGGACAGGGGGTTCTAGGGCACTTC | CAWSAGQGVLGHF
TRBJ2-3 | TRBV5-1 | TRBD1 | - | TGCGCCAGCAGCCAAACCGGGACAGGGATGGCAAAGCCGCAGTATTTT | CASSQTGTGMAKPQYF
TRBJ2-7 | TRBV6-1 | TRBD1 | - | TGTGCCAGCAGTGAACCGGGACAGGTTATTTACGAGCAGTACTTC | CASSEPGQVIYEQYF
TRBJ2-2 | TRBV9 | TRBD2 | - | TGTGCCAGCAGCGTAGAGAGCGGGGGGTATACCGGGGAGCTGTTTTTT | CASSVESGGYTGELFF
TRBJ2-7 | TRBV5-1 | - | - | TGCGCCAGCAGCTTAAAGACAGTCTCCTACGAGCAGTACTTC | CASSLKTVSYEQYF
TRBJ2-5 | TRBV19 | - | once | TGTGCCAGTAGTTACCGGGACTCCGGAGAAGAGACCCAGTACTTC | CASSYRDSGEETQYF
TRBJ2-7 | TRBV6-5 | TRBD2 | - | TGTGCCAGCAGTCTCGGGGCGGGGGTGGAAGTGGGGCAGTACTTC | CASSLGAGVEVGQYF
TRBJ1-4 | TRBV18 | - | - | TGTGCCAGCTTTTCAGGTTCTGCAACTAATGAAAAACTGTTTTTT | CASFSGSATNEKLFF
TRBJ2-1 | TRBV30 | TRBD1 | - | TGTGCCTTCCAATCCGGGACAGGAGACAATGAGCAGTTCTTC | CAFQSGTGDNEQFF
TRBJ2-3 | TRBV5-1 | TRBD2 | - | TGCGCCAGCAGCCGAACACTAGCGGGGGGCCGACATAACACAGATACGCAGTATTTT | CASSRTLAGGRHNTDTQYF
TRBJ1-4 | TRBV5-1 | - | - | TGCGCCAGCAGCCGGGGGGGAGTCGTAGCTAATGAAAAACTGTTTTTT | CASSRGGVVANEKLFF
TRBJ2-2 | TRBV5-4 | TRBD1 | few | TGTGCCAGCAGCTGGGACAGGGCCGCCGGGGAGCTGTTTTTT | CASSWDRAAGELFF
TRBJ1-3 | TRBV30 | - | - | TGTGCCTGGACAGCGAGCTCTGGAAACACCATATATTTT | CAWTASSGNTIYF
TRBJ2-1 | TRBV5-1 | - | - | TGCGCCAGCAACTTGGGGGACTTACGCTACAATGAGCAGTTCTTC | CASNLGDLRYNEQFF
TRBJ1-2 | TRBV18 | - | - | TGTGCCAGCTCACCATATCAGGATAACTATGGCTACACCTTC | CASSPYQDNYGYTF